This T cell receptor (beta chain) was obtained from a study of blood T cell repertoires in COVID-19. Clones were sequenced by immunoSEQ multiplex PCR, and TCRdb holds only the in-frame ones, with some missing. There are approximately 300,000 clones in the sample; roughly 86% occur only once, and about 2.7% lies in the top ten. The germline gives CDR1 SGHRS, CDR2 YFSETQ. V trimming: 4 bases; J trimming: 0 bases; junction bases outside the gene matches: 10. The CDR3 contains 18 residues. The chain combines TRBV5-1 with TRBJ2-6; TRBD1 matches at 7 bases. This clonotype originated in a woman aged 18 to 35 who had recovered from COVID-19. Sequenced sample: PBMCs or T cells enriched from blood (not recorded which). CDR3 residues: CASSSSTGTDSGANVLTF. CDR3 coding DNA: TGCGCCAGCAGCAGTTCGACAGGGACAGACTCTGGGGCCAACGTCCTGACTTTC.